The sequence of this T cell receptor (beta chain) was determined in a study of post-analysis software for immune sequencing data. Study-wide points: TRBV5-6, TRBV5-1 and TRBV20-1 were among a handful of TRBV segments more frequent in patients than controls. When compared against controls, multiple sclerosis patients showed significantly lower normalized Chao1 diversity.

Unique molecular identifiers were built into the TCR beta cDNA libraries. TCRdb re-called the PCR reads with MiXCR, one entry per CDR3 protein. The sample records about half a million distinct CDR3 sequences, 30% to 40% being singletons. On this clonotype itself: Its antigen is still unknown.

In germline, CDR1 is MGHRA, CDR2 YSYEKL. V was pared by 1 base and J by 2 bases, with 7 bases of the junction left unmatched. The length of the CDR3 is 17 residues. The TCR sequence derives from a girl between 2 and 17 years old with multiple sclerosis. The chain joins TRBV4-1 to TRBJ1-1; 10 bases line up with TRBD1. Sequenced sample: blood. The CDR3 sequence: CASSQGDRGSKNTEAFF. Here the CDR3 DNA reads TGCGCCAGCAGCCAAGGGGACAGGGGCTCGAAAAACACTGAAGCTTTCTTT.